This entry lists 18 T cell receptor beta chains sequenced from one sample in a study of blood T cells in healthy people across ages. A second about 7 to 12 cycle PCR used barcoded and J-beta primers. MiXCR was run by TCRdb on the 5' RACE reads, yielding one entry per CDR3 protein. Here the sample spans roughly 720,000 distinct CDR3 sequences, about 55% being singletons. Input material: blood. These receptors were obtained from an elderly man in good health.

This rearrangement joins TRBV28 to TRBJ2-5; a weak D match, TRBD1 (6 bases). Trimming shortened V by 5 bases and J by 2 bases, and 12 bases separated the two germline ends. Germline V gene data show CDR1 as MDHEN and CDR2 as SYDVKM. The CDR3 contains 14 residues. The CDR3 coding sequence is TGTGCCAGCAGTCCAGGGGTGGTGCAAGAGACCCAGTACTTC. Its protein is CASSPGVVQETQYF.

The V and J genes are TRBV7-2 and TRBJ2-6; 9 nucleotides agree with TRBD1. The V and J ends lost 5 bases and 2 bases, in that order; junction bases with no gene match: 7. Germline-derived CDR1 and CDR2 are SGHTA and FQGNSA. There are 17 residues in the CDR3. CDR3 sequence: CASSAGTGFAGANVLTF. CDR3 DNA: TGTGCCAGCAGCGCCGGGACAGGGTTCGCTGGGGCCAACGTCCTGACTTTC. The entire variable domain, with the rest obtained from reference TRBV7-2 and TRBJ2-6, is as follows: GAGVSQSPSNKVTEKGKDVELRCDPISGHTALYWYRQSLGQGLEFLIYFQGNSAPDKSGLPSDRFSAERTGGSVSTLTIQRTQQEDSAVYLCASSAGTGFAGANVLTFGAGSRLTVL.

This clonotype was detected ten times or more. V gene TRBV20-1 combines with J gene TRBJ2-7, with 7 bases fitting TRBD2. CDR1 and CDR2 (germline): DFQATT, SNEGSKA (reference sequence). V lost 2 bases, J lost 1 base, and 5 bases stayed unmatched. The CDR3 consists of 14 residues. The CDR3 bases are TGCAGTGCTAGACCCAGCGGGGATTCCTACGAGCAGTACTTC. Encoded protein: CSARPSGDSYEQYF.

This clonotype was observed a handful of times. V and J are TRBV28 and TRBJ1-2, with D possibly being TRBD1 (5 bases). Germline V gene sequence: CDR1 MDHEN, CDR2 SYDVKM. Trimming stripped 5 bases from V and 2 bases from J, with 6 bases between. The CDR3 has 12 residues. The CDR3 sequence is CASSGTNYGYTF. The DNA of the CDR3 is TGTGCCAGCAGTGGGACGAACTATGGCTACACCTTC.

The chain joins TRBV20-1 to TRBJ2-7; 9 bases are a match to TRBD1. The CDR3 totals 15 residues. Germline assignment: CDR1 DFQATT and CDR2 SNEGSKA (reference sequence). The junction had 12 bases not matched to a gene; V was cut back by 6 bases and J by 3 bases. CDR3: CSADPQGQGYYEQYF. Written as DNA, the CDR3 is TGCAGTGCCGACCCTCAGGGACAGGGTTACTACGAGCAGTACTTC.

CDR3 residues: CSARAPGTRGGELFF. The CDR3 DNA reads as TGCAGTGCTAGAGCACCCGGGACTAGGGGAGGGGAGCTGTTTTTT. The chain carries TRBV20-1 and TRBJ2-2; 8 bases are shared with TRBD2. The CDR3 spans 15 residues. Trimming took 1 base from V and 8 from J; bases not matched to a gene: 9. Germline loops: CDR1 DFQATT, CDR2 SNEGSKA (reference sequence).

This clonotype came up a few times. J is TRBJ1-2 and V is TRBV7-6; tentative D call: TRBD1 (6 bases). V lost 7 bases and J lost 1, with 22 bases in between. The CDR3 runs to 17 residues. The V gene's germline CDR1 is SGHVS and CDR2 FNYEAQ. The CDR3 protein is CASTGGPNLNNNYGYTF. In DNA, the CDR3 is TGTGCCAGCACCGGGGGGCCCAACCTCAACAATAACTATGGCTACACCTTC. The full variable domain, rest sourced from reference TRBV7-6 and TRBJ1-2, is GAGVSQSPRYKVTKRGQDVALRCDPISGHVSLYWYRQALGQGPEFLTYFNYEAQQDKSGLPNDRFSAERPEGSISTLTIQRTEQRDSAMYRCASTGGPNLNNNYGYTFGSGTRLTVV.

As DNA, the CDR3 is TGTGCCAGCAGACAAACAGGGGATCGGCCCCAGCATTTT. Protein: CASRQTGDRPQHF. The chain uses TRBV28 and TRBJ1-5, with 7 nucleotides matching TRBD1. The V and J ends lost 6 bases and 9 bases, in that order; junction bases with no gene match: 8. Germline assignment: CDR1 MDHEN and CDR2 SYDVKM. There are 13 residues in the CDR3.

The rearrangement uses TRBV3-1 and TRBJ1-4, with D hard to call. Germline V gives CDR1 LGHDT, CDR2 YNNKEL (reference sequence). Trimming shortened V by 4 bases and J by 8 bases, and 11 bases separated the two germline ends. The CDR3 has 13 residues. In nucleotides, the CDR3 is TGTGCCAGCAGCCGCAGCGGTAAAGAAAAACTGTTTTTT. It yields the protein CASSRSGKEKLFF.

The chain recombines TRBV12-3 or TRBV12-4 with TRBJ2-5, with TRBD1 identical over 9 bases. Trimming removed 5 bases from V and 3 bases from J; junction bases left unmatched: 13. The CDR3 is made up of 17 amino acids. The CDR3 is CASSLYRAGTGKETQYF. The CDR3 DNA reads TGTGCCAGCAGTCTGTACCGAGCCGGGACAGGGAAAGAGACCCAGTACTTC.

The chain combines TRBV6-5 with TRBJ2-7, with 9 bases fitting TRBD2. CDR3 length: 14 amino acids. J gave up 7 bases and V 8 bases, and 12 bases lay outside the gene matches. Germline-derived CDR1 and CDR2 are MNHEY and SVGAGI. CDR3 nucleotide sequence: TGTGCCAGCGCCCGAGCGGGAGGTGGGAATGAGCAGTACTTC. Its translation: CASARAGGGNEQYF.

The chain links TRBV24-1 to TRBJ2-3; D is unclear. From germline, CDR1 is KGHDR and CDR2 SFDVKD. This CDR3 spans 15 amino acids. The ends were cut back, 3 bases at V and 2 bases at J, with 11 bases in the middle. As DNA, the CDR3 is TGTGCCACCAGTGATCGGCGGAGCTCCACAGATACGCAGTATTTT. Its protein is CATSDRRSSTDTQYF.

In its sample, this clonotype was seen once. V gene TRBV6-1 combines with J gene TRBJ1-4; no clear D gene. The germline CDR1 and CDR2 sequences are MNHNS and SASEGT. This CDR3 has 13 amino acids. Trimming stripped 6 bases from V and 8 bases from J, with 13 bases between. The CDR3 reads CASRYSLKEKLFF. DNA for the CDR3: TGTGCCAGCAGGTACAGTTTAAAGGAAAAACTGTTTTTT.

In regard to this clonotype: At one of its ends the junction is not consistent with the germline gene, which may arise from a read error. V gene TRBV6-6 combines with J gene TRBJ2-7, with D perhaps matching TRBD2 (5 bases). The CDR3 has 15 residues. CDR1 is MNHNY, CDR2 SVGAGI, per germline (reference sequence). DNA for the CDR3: TGTACCAGCAGTTATTCCCCCCGGAGCGGCTACGAGCAGTACTTC. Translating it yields CTSSYSPRSGYEQYF.

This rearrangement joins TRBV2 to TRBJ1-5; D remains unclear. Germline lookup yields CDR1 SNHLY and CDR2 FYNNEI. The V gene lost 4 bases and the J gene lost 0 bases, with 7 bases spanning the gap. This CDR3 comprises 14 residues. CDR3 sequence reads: CASSAALSNQPQHF. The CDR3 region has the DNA TGTGCCAGCAGTGCGGCACTTAGCAATCAGCCCCAGCATTTT.

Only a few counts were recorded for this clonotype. The CDR3 region is CASSLSASAIPLYAYF. CDR3 coding DNA: TGTGCCAGCAGTTTAAGTGCTAGCGCAATACCTTTATACGCGTATTTT. This rearrangement joins TRBV12-3 or TRBV12-4 to TRBJ2-3, with TRBD2 as a possible D gene (6 bases). The CDR3 covers 16 residues. Deletions cut 2 bases from V and 14 bases from J, with 26 bases between.

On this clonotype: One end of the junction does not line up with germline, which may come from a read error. The CDR3 here is CASSEGTPLTYEQYF. CDR3 in DNA: TGCGCCAGCAGCGAGGGGACTCCCTTAACCTACGAGCAGTACTTC. This chain connects TRBV7-9 to TRBJ2-7, with D possibly TRBD2 on 6 matching bases. The length of the CDR3 is 15 residues. The germline V gene encodes CDR1 SEHNR and CDR2 FQNEAQ (reference sequence).

CDR3 nucleotide sequence: TGCAGCGTTGGGGCCCGGGCAGCCCCGTTATACGCGTATTTT. As protein: CSVGARAAPLYAYF. The chain couples TRBV29-1 to TRBJ2-3; D uncertain. V dropped 4 bases and J dropped 14 bases, with 25 bases sitting between them. CDR3 length: 14 residues. Germline loops: CDR1 SQVTM, CDR2 ANQGSEA.